Listed here are 27 T cell receptor beta chains from one sample, sequenced in a study of cytomegalovirus exposure and HLA in healthy donors. Sequenced by immunoSEQ multiplex PCR; TCRdb stores in-frame clones only, minus some. The sample lists more than 200,000 clones; 87% were seen once. Specimen: PBMCs. The origin of the receptors is a young man in good health and CMV-seropositive.

This clone was recorded once. The rearrangement uses TRBV2 and TRBJ1-2; the match to TRBD1 covers 8 bases. J was trimmed by 8 bases and V by 6 bases; bases with no gene match: 11. The germline V gene encodes CDR1 SNHLY and CDR2 FYNNEI. The CDR3 runs 14 residues. In DNA form, the CDR3 reads TGTGCCAGCAGGGCCCGTGGTGCAGGGGGCGGCTACACCTTC. Translating it yields CASRARGAGGGYTF.

V gene TRBV25-1 combines with J gene TRBJ2-5; the D is unclear. V shed 3 bases and J shed 0 bases, with 14 bases lying between them. This CDR3 is built from 16 residues. The germline CDR1 and CDR2 sequences are MGHDK and SYGVNS. The CDR3 DNA is TGTGCCAGCAGTGATGGGAAGGGTGGGGACCAAGAGACCCAGTACTTC. It encodes CASSDGKGGDQETQYF.

This chain links TRBV14 with TRBJ1-1, with a possible D match to TRBD1 (5 bases). Trimming removed 7 bases at V and 0 bases at J, with 15 bases between. Looked up from germline, CDR1 is SGHDN and CDR2 is FVKESK. The CDR3 loop spans 15 amino acids. Here the CDR3 DNA reads TGTGCCAGCAACGGGGCAGGGACCATGAACACTGAAGCTTTCTTT. Protein product: CASNGAGTMNTEAFF.

The chain has TRBV28 and TRBJ1-5, with D uncertain. Germline CDR1 reads MDHEN; CDR2 reads SYDVKM. V dropped 6 bases and J dropped 6 bases, with 12 bases sitting between them. This CDR3 spans 13 amino acids. CDR3 sequence: CASRALLGQPQHF. CDR3 bases: TGTGCCAGCAGGGCACTGTTGGGTCAGCCCCAGCATTTT.

The chain is built from TRBV9 and TRBJ2-7; 14 bases map to TRBD2. The V gene's germline CDR1 is SGDLS and CDR2 YYNGEE. This CDR3 has 17 residues. J was trimmed by 3 bases and V by 4 bases; bases with no gene match: 9. The CDR3 DNA reads TGTGCCAGCAGCCTGACAGGGACTAGCGGGAGTTTCTACGAGCAGTACTTC. It translates to CASSLTGTSGSFYEQYF.

The chain has TRBV30 and TRBJ1-4, with a tentative D call TRBD1 (5 bases). The germline CDR1 and CDR2 sequences are GTSNPN and SVGIG (reference sequence). Trimming took 0 bases from V and 4 from J, leaving 12 bases between them. CDR3 length equals 15 residues. CDR3 amino acids: CAWSVGTDFNEKLFF. CDR3 bases: TGTGCCTGGAGTGTAGGGACGGACTTTAATGAAAAACTGTTTTTT.

This clone was counted between two and nine times. This chain uses TRBV5-1 with TRBJ2-7, with D hard to call. Between the trimmed V and J ends, which lost 5 bases and 2 bases, there was a span of 14 bases. In germline, CDR1 is SGHRS, CDR2 YFSETQ. The CDR3 is made up of 14 amino acids. The CDR3 nucleotides are TGCGCCAGCAGGGACGTAAGTGGGCCCTACGAGCAGTACTTC. Translation: CASRDVSGPYEQYF.

J is TRBJ1-1 and V is TRBV6-1; D gene ambiguous. The CDR3 covers 13 residues. Germline V lookup: CDR1 MNHNS, CDR2 SASEGT. V was shortened by 6 bases and J by 3 bases, with 11 bases between the two germline ends. Here the CDR3 reads CASSAQSDTEAFF. The CDR3 DNA sequence: TGTGCCAGCAGCGCACAGTCCGACACTGAAGCTTTCTTT.

V and J are TRBV2 and TRBJ2-7; 9 bases match TRBD2. This CDR3 has 15 amino acids. Trimming at V came to 9 bases and at J to 6 bases, leaving 15 bases not matched to a gene. CDR1 and CDR2 from the germline V gene are SNHLY and FYNNEI. CDR3 nucleotide sequence: TGTGCCAGAGAGAAAGGTGGTAGCGGGAGACGCGAGCAGTACTTC. Translation gives CAREKGGSGRREQYF.

The chain couples TRBV30 to TRBJ1-1; perhaps TRBD1 as D (5 bases). This CDR3 is built from 14 residues. CDR1 GTSNPN and CDR2 SVGIG come from the germline V gene (reference sequence). Trimming removed 4 bases from V and 3 bases from J, with 15 bases in between. The CDR3: CAWTIGQGHTEAFF. The CDR3 coding sequence is TGTGCCTGGACCATCGGGCAGGGCCACACTGAAGCTTTCTTT.

This sequence joins TRBV4-2 and TRBJ1-1; D possibly corresponds to TRBD1 (6 bases). The CDR3 is 12 amino acids. V was trimmed by 4 bases and J by 6 bases, leaving 9 bases between them. In germline, CDR1 is LGHNA, CDR2 YNFKEQ. CDR3: CASSLGGPEAFF. In DNA form, the CDR3 reads TGTGCCAGCAGCCTAGGGGGTCCTGAAGCTTTCTTT.

The rearrangement uses TRBV5-1 and TRBJ1-2, with TRBD1 matching 8 bases. J gave up 8 bases and V 4 bases, and 13 bases lay outside the gene matches. The length of the CDR3 is 15 residues. CDR1 is SGHRS, CDR2 YFSETQ, per germline. CDR3: CASSLPPGTGEGYTF. The CDR3 DNA sequence: TGCGCCAGCAGCCTTCCTCCTGGGACAGGAGAGGGCTACACCTTC.

This chain uses TRBV18 with TRBJ2-6; D is possibly TRBD2 (5 bases). There are 17 residues in the CDR3. Germline lookup yields CDR1 KGHSH and CDR2 LQKENI. V lost 5 bases, J lost 0 bases, and 14 bases lay in between. For the CDR3, the DNA is TGTGCCAGCTCATCCAGGACTGGAAACTCTGGGGCCAACGTCCTGACTTTC. Its protein is CASSSRTGNSGANVLTF.

The rearrangement uses TRBV15 and TRBJ2-3; TRBD2 might be the D (5 bases). Germline-derived CDR1 and CDR2 are LNHNV and YYDKDF (reference sequence). Between the trimmed V and J ends, which lost 5 bases and 6 bases, there was a span of 9 bases. The CDR3 is 12 amino acids. This CDR3 is CATSLRTDTQYF. The DNA of the CDR3 is TGTGCCACCAGCCTCCGGACTGATACGCAGTATTTT. Full variable domain (rest looked up from reference TRBV15 and TRBJ2-3): DAMVIQNPRYQVTQFGKPVTLSCSQTLNHNVMYWYQQKSSQAPKLLFHYYDKDFNNEADTPDNFQSRRPNTSFCFLDIRSPGLGDTAMYLCATSLRTDTQYFGPGTRLTVL.

The genes are TRBV20-1 and TRBJ1-2; the match to TRBD1 covers 7 bases. The CDR3 is made up of 11 amino acids. Germline CDR1 reads DFQATT; CDR2 reads SNEGSKA (reference sequence). The CDR3 coding sequence is TGCATTGGGACAGCCAACTATGGCTACACCTTC. Translation gives CIGTANYGYTF.

This clone was seen just once. The rearrangement uses TRBV6-1 and TRBJ2-5; 11 positions match TRBD1. This CDR3 comprises 15 residues. The germline CDR1 and CDR2 sequences are MNHNS and SASEGT. Losses at the gene ends were 6 bases for V and 5 bases for J; bases not matched to a gene: 8. The CDR3 DNA sequence: TGTGCCAGCAGCCGGAGGACAGGGGGCGGCGAGACCCAGTACTTC. Amino acids: CASSRRTGGGETQYF.

The DNA of the CDR3 is TGTGCCAGTAGTATACCTAACACCGGGGAGCTGTTTTTT. This encodes CASSIPNTGELFF. V is TRBV19 and J is TRBJ2-2, with D uncertain. The CDR3 is 13 amino acids. V dropped 2 bases and J dropped 2 bases, with 3 bases sitting between them. Germline-derived CDR1 and CDR2 are LNHDA and SQIVND (reference sequence).

The CDR3 here is CASSLVSQGDTEAFF. In nucleotides, the CDR3 is TGTGCCAGCAGCTTAGTTTCGCAGGGGGACACTGAAGCTTTCTTT. The chain recombines TRBV7-2 with TRBJ1-1, with 7 bases matching TRBD1. Germline assignment: CDR1 SGHTA and CDR2 FQGNSA. CDR3 length equals 15 residues. The V and J ends lost 1 base and 3 bases, in that order; junction bases with no gene match: 5.

V and J are TRBV19 and TRBJ2-2; D gene unclear. In germline, CDR1 is LNHDA, CDR2 SQIVND (reference sequence). Trimming removed 4 bases at V and 2 bases at J, with 8 bases between. CDR3 length: 14 amino acids. The CDR3 bases are TGTGCCAGTAGTAGGATCGGAAACACCGGGGAGCTGTTTTTT. Translation gives CASSRIGNTGELFF.

The rearrangement uses TRBV6-6 and TRBJ1-2; the D gene is possibly TRBD1 (6 bases). The CDR3 sequence is 13 residues long. Trimming removed 0 bases at V and 8 bases at J, with 10 bases between. The germline V gene encodes CDR1 MNHNY and CDR2 SVGAGI (reference sequence). For the CDR3, the DNA is TGTGCCAGCAGTTACTCCGGAGGGGGGGGCTACACCTTC. Translated, it gives CASSYSGGGGYTF.

CDR3 sequence reads: CASRPGQGHNEQFF. As DNA, the CDR3 is TGTGCCAGCAGGCCGGGACAGGGCCACAATGAGCAGTTCTTC. V is TRBV5-6 and J is TRBJ2-1; 9 bases are a match to TRBD1. Per the germline V gene, CDR1 is SGHDT and CDR2 is YYEEEE. This CDR3 spans 14 amino acids. Losses at the gene ends were 5 bases for V and 5 bases for J; bases not matched to a gene: 5.

CDR3 coding DNA: TGCGCCAGCAGCTTGGCGGCGGGAGCTAACTATGGCTACACCTTC. It yields the protein CASSLAAGANYGYTF. The chain links TRBV5-1 to TRBJ1-2; the D is unclear. The V and J ends lost 0 bases and 0 bases respectively, with 9 bases between them. The CDR3 is 15 amino acids. Germline V lookup: CDR1 SGHRS, CDR2 YFSETQ.

This chain uses TRBV6-6 with TRBJ1-4, with 8 bases that match TRBD1. The CDR3 is 16 amino acids. Germline V CDR1 and CDR2: MNHNY, SVGAGI (reference sequence). Trimming took 0 bases from V and 4 from J; bases not matched to a gene: 4. The CDR3 sequence is CASSYSGQGNNEKLFF. DNA for the CDR3: TGTGCCAGCAGTTACTCTGGACAGGGTAATAATGAAAAACTGTTTTTT.

This chain uses TRBV9 with TRBJ2-1, with TRBD2 matching over 14 bases. This CDR3 has 16 residues. Germline values: CDR1 SGDLS, CDR2 YYNGEE. The junction had 2 bases not matched to a gene; V was cut back by 2 bases and J by 4 bases. CDR3 protein: CASSVRLAGGYNEQFF. As DNA, the CDR3 is TGTGCCAGCAGCGTCCGACTAGCGGGAGGGTACAATGAGCAGTTCTTC.

A single count supports this clone. This chain uses TRBV6-6 with TRBJ1-2; TRBD1 is a possible D gene (6 bases). The CDR3 covers 15 residues. Trimming stripped 3 bases from V and 7 bases from J, with 18 bases between. Germline CDR1 reads MNHNY; CDR2 reads SVGAGI (reference sequence). CDR3 in amino acids: CASSYNGQGLGGYTF. CDR3 DNA: TGTGCCAGCAGTTATAACGGCCAGGGGCTCGGTGGCTACACCTTC.

The rearrangement uses TRBV2 and TRBJ2-1, with D perhaps matching TRBD1 or TRBD2 (5 bases each). This CDR3 is built from 15 residues. The V end was cut by 8 bases, the J end by 8 bases, with 22 bases between. In germline, CDR1 is SNHLY, CDR2 FYNNEI. The CDR3 nucleotides read TGTGCCAGCGTGAGGTCGGGACCTCCGATGGATGAGCAGTTCTTC. Protein product: CASVRSGPPMDEQFF. Full variable domain (missing parts from reference TRBV2 and TRBJ2-1): EPEVTQTPSHQVTQMGQEVILRCVPISNHLYFYWYRQILGQKVEFLVSFYNNEISEKSEIFDDQFSVERPDGSNFTLKIRSTKLEDSAMYFCASVRSGPPMDEQFFGPGTRLTVL.

CDR3 bases: TGCGCCAGCAGCCAAGTAGCGGCCACCGGGGAGCTGTTTTTT. Translated: CASSQVAATGELFF. The chain uses TRBV4-1 and TRBJ2-2, with a tentative D call TRBD2 (6 bases). CDR3 length equals 14 residues. Deletions cut 1 base from V and 4 bases from J, with 7 bases between. Germline assignment: CDR1 MGHRA and CDR2 YSYEKL.